This TCR beta chain was retrieved from a study of blood T cell repertoires in COVID-19. In the original workflow: Amplification from reference gene primers served as the basis for estimated nucleated cell counts. Here immunoSEQ multiplex PCR was the method, and the copy in TCRdb shows in-frame clones only, minus some. The V and J calls and clone size are taken from that table; D and trimming were inferred from the DNA. This table has roughly 38,000 clones, around 78% appearing once. Germline CDR1 reads SEHNR; CDR2 reads FQNEAQ (reference sequence). The ends were cut back, 5 bases at V and 0 bases at J, with 14 bases in the middle. The CDR3 totals 16 residues.

This rearrangement joins TRBV7-9 to TRBJ2-4; D is possibly TRBD1 (5 bases). The sequencing input was peripheral blood. The source of this sequence is a man in his fifties or sixties with acute or convalescent COVID-19. The CDR3 reads CASSLWTSLAKNIQYF. CDR3 coding DNA: TGTGCCAGCAGCCTATGGACATCTCTAGCCAAAAACATTCAGTACTTC. The whole variable domain, remainder taken from reference TRBV7-9 and TRBJ2-4, is DTGVSQNPRHKITKRGQNVTFRCDPISEHNRLYWYRQTLGQGPEFLTYFQNEAQLEKSRLLSDRFSAERPKGSFSTLEIQRTEQGDSAMYLCASSLWTSLAKNIQYFGAGTRLSVL.